The following is a TCR beta chain sequence with its context. The data originate from a study of blood T cell repertoires in COVID-19. Clones were sequenced by immunoSEQ multiplex PCR, and TCRdb holds only the in-frame ones, with some missing. Of approximately 150,000 clones listed, about 83% are singletons. CDR3 size: 15 residues. CDR1 is SGHRS, CDR2 YFSETQ, per germline. V lost 0 bases to trimming and J lost 0 bases, with 7 bases between them. The TCR originated in a woman aged 80 or older with acute or convalescent COVID-19. The specimen sequenced was peripheral blood. This chain joins TRBV5-1 and TRBJ1-5; the D is unclear. The CDR3 protein is CASSLDGNSNQPQHF. CDR3 nucleotide sequence: TGCGCCAGCAGCTTGGACGGGAATAGCAATCAGCCCCAGCATTTT.